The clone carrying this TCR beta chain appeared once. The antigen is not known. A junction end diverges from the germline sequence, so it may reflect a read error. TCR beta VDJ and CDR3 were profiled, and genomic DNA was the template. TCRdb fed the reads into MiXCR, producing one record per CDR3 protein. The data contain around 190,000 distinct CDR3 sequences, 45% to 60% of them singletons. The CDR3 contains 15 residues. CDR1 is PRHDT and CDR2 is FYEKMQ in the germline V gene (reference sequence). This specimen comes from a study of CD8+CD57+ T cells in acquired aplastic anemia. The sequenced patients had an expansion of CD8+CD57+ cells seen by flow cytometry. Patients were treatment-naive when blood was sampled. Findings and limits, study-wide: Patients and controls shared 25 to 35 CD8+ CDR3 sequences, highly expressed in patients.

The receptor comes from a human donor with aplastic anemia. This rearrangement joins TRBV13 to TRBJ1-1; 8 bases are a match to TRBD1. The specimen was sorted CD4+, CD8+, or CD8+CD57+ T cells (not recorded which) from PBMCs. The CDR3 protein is CAGSLVLTGGTEAFF. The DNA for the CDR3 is TGTGCCGGCAGCTTAGTCCTAACAGGGGGCACTGAAGCTTTCTTT. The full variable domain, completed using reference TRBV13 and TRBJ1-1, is AAGVIQSPRHLIKEKRETATLKCYPIPRHDTVYWYQQGPGQDPQFLISFYEKMQSDKGSIPDRFSAQQFSDYHSELNMSSLELGDSALYFCAGSLVLTGGTEAFFGQGTRLTVV.